A selection of T cell receptor beta chains follows, all from one sample in a study of T-cell reconstitution after alpha-beta-depleted transplantation in children. TCRdb re-analysed the PCR reads in MiXCR, keeping a single row per CDR3 protein. This repertoire shows hundreds of thousands of distinct CDR3 sequences, around 7.3% found once; its top ten account for around 9.8%. The specimen was peripheral blood, collected 360 days after TCRalphabeta/CD19-depleted stem cell transplant. These receptor sequences come from a female patient aged 2-15 years who had a stem cell transplant for Fanconi anemia, so the T cells may come from the graft donor. Each CDR3 is given with its conserved first and last residue. Each record gives: D gene, clone size, V gene, J gene, CDR3 protein, CDR3 DNA. A D gene is named only where the DNA matches it firmly. The size of a clone is reported for some rows only, either as once, few or many, or as a class for expanded clones.

d_call: -
clone_size: few
v_call: TRBV30
j_call: TRBJ2-5
cdr3_aa: CAWSPGQETQYF
cdr3_nt: TGTGCCTGGAGTCCCGGGCAAGAGACCCAGTACTTC

d_call: -
clone_size: many
v_call: TRBV20-1
j_call: TRBJ1-1
cdr3_aa: CSARLDRSGAEAFF
cdr3_nt: TGCAGTGCTAGACTAGACAGGTCGGGCGCTGAAGCTTTCTTT

d_call: -
clone_size: once
v_call: TRBV25-1
j_call: TRBJ2-3
cdr3_aa: CASKGSSDTQYF
cdr3_nt: TGTGCCAGCAAAGGGTCGTCAGATACGCAGTATTTT

d_call: TRBD1
clone_size: few
v_call: TRBV7-6
j_call: TRBJ1-1
cdr3_aa: CASSLALAPTGLGTEAFF
cdr3_nt: TGTGCCAGCAGCTTAGCGCTGGCCCCGACAGGGCTGGGCACTGAAGCTTTCTTT

d_call: -
clone_size: many
v_call: TRBV24-1
j_call: TRBJ2-2
cdr3_aa: CATSEPRGGTGELFF
cdr3_nt: TGTGCCACCAGTGAACCCAGGGGAGGCACCGGGGAGCTGTTTTTT

d_call: -
clone_size: many
v_call: TRBV6-2/TRBV6-3
j_call: TRBJ2-1
cdr3_aa: CASSQRASISPGEQFF
cdr3_nt: TGTGCCAGCAGCCAACGAGCGTCCATTAGCCCCGGGGAGCAGTTCTTC

d_call: TRBD2
clone_size: few
v_call: TRBV4-1
j_call: TRBJ2-5
cdr3_aa: CASSPSSGGGQGTQYF
cdr3_nt: TGCGCCAGCAGCCCCTCTAGCGGGGGGGGACAGGGGACCCAGTACTTC

d_call: -
clone_size: many
v_call: TRBV7-3
j_call: TRBJ2-7
cdr3_aa: CASSSGMEGYEQYF
cdr3_nt: TGTGCCAGCAGCTCGGGCATGGAGGGGTACGAGCAGTACTTC

d_call: -
clone_size: many
v_call: TRBV15
j_call: TRBJ2-7
cdr3_aa: CATRARYLGEQYF
cdr3_nt: TGTGCCACCAGGGCTCGTTATCTGGGCGAGCAGTACTTC

d_call: -
clone_size: -
v_call: TRBV7-6
j_call: TRBJ1-1
cdr3_aa: CASSLYQGGGSNTEAFF
cdr3_nt: TGTGCCAGCAGCTTATATCAGGGAGGCGGCTCGAACACTGAAGCTTTCTTT

d_call: -
clone_size: -
v_call: TRBV12-3/TRBV12-4
j_call: TRBJ2-4
cdr3_aa: CASRGRTVAKNIQYF
cdr3_nt: TGTGCCAGCCGTGGGAGAACAGTGGCCAAAAACATTCAGTACTTC

d_call: -
clone_size: many
v_call: TRBV28
j_call: TRBJ1-2
cdr3_aa: CASSSWTEKGYGYTF
cdr3_nt: TGTGCCAGCAGTTCATGGACAGAAAAAGGCTATGGCTACACCTTC

d_call: TRBD2
clone_size: -
v_call: TRBV3-1
j_call: TRBJ2-7
cdr3_aa: CASSQSGRGVEQYF
cdr3_nt: TGTGCCAGCAGCCAATCCGGGCGGGGGGTCGAGCAGTACTTC

d_call: TRBD2
clone_size: -
v_call: TRBV28
j_call: TRBJ2-5
cdr3_aa: CASRQPSVTSGEETQYF
cdr3_nt: TGTGCCAGCAGACAACCTTCAGTGACTAGCGGGGAAGAGACCCAGTACTTC

d_call: -
clone_size: many
v_call: TRBV3-1
j_call: TRBJ2-1
cdr3_aa: CASSQNNNEQFF
cdr3_nt: TGTGCCAGCAGCCAAAACAACAATGAGCAGTTCTTC

d_call: -
clone_size: many
v_call: TRBV11-1
j_call: TRBJ2-1
cdr3_aa: CASSLVAGSTHSYNEQFF
cdr3_nt: TGTGCCAGCAGCTTAGTCGCGGGGTCAACCCACTCCTACAATGAGCAGTTCTTC

d_call: -
clone_size: many
v_call: TRBV6-5
j_call: TRBJ2-1
cdr3_aa: CASSYPGQPSSYNEQFF
cdr3_nt: TGTGCCAGCAGTTACCCGGGACAACCGTCCTCCTACAATGAGCAGTTCTTC

d_call: TRBD2
clone_size: many
v_call: TRBV7-3
j_call: TRBJ2-3
cdr3_aa: CASSLTGTKNGDTQYF
cdr3_nt: TGTGCCAGCAGCTTGACCGGGACTAAGAACGGTGATACGCAGTATTTT

d_call: -
clone_size: few
v_call: TRBV11-2
j_call: TRBJ2-3
cdr3_aa: CASSSTGRTDTQYF
cdr3_nt: TGTGCCAGCAGCTCTACAGGGAGGACAGATACGCAGTATTTT

d_call: TRBD1
clone_size: few
v_call: TRBV27
j_call: TRBJ1-6
cdr3_aa: CASSGYRGVNSPLHF
cdr3_nt: TGTGCCAGCAGTGGTTACAGGGGGGTAAATTCACCCCTCCACTTT

d_call: TRBD1
clone_size: -
v_call: TRBV19
j_call: TRBJ1-1
cdr3_aa: CASSAWDRGNTEAFF
cdr3_nt: TGTGCCAGTAGTGCTTGGGACAGGGGGAACACTGAAGCTTTCTTT

d_call: -
clone_size: many
v_call: TRBV27
j_call: TRBJ2-7
cdr3_aa: CASSLNLAYTYEQYF
cdr3_nt: TGTGCCAGCAGTTTAAATCTAGCGTACACCTACGAGCAGTACTTC

d_call: TRBD1
clone_size: many
v_call: TRBV27
j_call: TRBJ1-2
cdr3_aa: CASSLSGQGVIGYTF
cdr3_nt: TGTGCCAGCAGTTTATCCGGACAGGGGGTTATCGGCTACACCTTC

d_call: TRBD1
clone_size: many
v_call: TRBV6-4
j_call: TRBJ2-1
cdr3_aa: CASSDSTGGYNEQFF
cdr3_nt: TGTGCCAGCAGTGACTCCACAGGGGGCTACAATGAGCAGTTCTTC

d_call: -
clone_size: once
v_call: TRBV13
j_call: TRBJ2-7
cdr3_aa: CASSRGQLSEQYF
cdr3_nt: TGTGCCAGCAGCCGAGGGCAACTCAGCGAGCAGTACTTC

d_call: -
clone_size: many
v_call: TRBV12-3/TRBV12-4
j_call: TRBJ2-3
cdr3_aa: CASSLHSPLTDTQYF
cdr3_nt: TGTGCCAGCAGTTTGCACTCTCCCCTCACAGATACGCAGTATTTT

d_call: TRBD2
clone_size: many
v_call: TRBV28
j_call: TRBJ2-1
cdr3_aa: CASSPGWASGHNEQFF
cdr3_nt: TGTGCCAGCAGTCCAGGATGGGCTAGCGGGCACAATGAGCAGTTCTTC

d_call: -
clone_size: many
v_call: TRBV5-1
j_call: TRBJ2-1
cdr3_aa: CASSLSDYNEQFF
cdr3_nt: TGCGCCAGCAGCTTATCGGACTACAATGAGCAGTTCTTC

d_call: TRBD1
clone_size: few
v_call: TRBV11-1
j_call: TRBJ2-1
cdr3_aa: CASSLVQGASFSYNEQFF
cdr3_nt: TGTGCCAGCAGCTTAGTACAGGGGGCATCTTTCTCCTACAATGAGCAGTTCTTC

d_call: TRBD1
clone_size: -
v_call: TRBV6-2/TRBV6-3
j_call: TRBJ1-5
cdr3_aa: CASSWGQPNSNQPQHF
cdr3_nt: TGTGCCAGCAGTTGGGGACAGCCTAATAGCAATCAGCCCCAGCATTTT

d_call: -
clone_size: many
v_call: TRBV6-1
j_call: TRBJ2-3
cdr3_aa: CASSVDTQYF
cdr3_nt: TGTGCCAGCAGTGTAGATACGCAGTATTTT